The 9 T cell receptor beta chains given below trace back to one sample, sequenced in a study of PD-1 blockade in classical Hodgkin lymphoma (TCRdb year 2020). According to the study, the label for this sample's time point signals: cycle 2 day 1 (C2D1) of nivolumab. All trial patients had relapsed after autologous stem cell transplantation, with cohorts A, B and C differing in prior brentuximab vedotin exposure. Preparation of the library involved the immunoSEQ multiplex PCR assay. Drawn from immuneACCESS, this table holds only the in-frame rearrangements with V and J called that TCRdb kept. Clones are partly lost; checked studies trace under half to an unresolved V gene and leave the rest unexplained. The sample records approximately 43,000 clones, about 85% of which are singletons. The biggest ten clones account for 5.5% of the sample. The starting material was peripheral blood mononuclear cells (PBMCs), obtained before the second cycle of nivolumab. The source of these receptors is a human donor with classical Hodgkin lymphoma.

The chain is built from TRBV7-2 and TRBJ2-3, with D perhaps matching TRBD1 or TRBD2 (6 bases each). The V gene lost 0 bases and the J gene lost 0 bases, with 16 bases spanning the gap. CDR3 length: 18 residues. Per the germline V gene, CDR1 is SGHTA and CDR2 is FQGNSA. CDR3 bases: TGTGCCAGCAGCTTAGCACGGGGGCGGCAGACGAGCACAGATACGCAGTATTTT. Residues: CASSLARGRQTSTDTQYF. Supplemented by reference TRBV7-2 and TRBJ2-3, the full variable domain reads GAGVSQSPSNKVTEKGKDVELRCDPISGHTALYWYRQSLGQGLEFLIYFQGNSAPDKSGLPSDRFSAERTGGSVSTLTIQRTQQEDSAVYLCASSLARGRQTSTDTQYFGPGTRLTVL.

This clone has only one observation. V and J are TRBV6-5 and TRBJ2-7, with D maybe TRBD2 (5 bases). The length of the CDR3 is 15 residues. The V and J ends lost 2 bases and 0 bases respectively, with 11 bases between them. Germline V gene lookup returns CDR1 MNHEY and CDR2 SVGAGI. CDR3 loop: CASSYEGTSSYEQYF. For the CDR3, the DNA is TGTGCCAGCAGTTACGAGGGTACTAGCTCCTACGAGCAGTACTTC.

The rearrangement joins TRBV10-3 to TRBJ1-5; 7 nucleotides align to TRBD1. V trimming: 2 bases; J trimming: 2 bases; junction bases outside the gene matches: 3. CDR3 length: 15 residues. The germline V gene encodes CDR1 ENHRY and CDR2 SYGVKD. The CDR3 sequence: CAISEGTVGNQPQHF. The CDR3 DNA reads as TGTGCCATCAGTGAGGGGACAGTGGGCAATCAGCCCCAGCATTTT.

This chain joins TRBV15 and TRBJ2-1; the D gene is possibly TRBD2 (6 bases). The CDR3 loop spans 14 amino acids. The V and J ends lost 0 bases and 8 bases respectively, with 11 bases between them. CDR1 LNHNV and CDR2 YYDKDF come from the germline V gene (reference sequence). CDR3 nucleotide sequence: TGTGCCACCAGCAGAGATACTAGCCCACATGAGCAGTTCTTC. Protein sequence: CATSRDTSPHEQFF.

The CDR3 DNA reads TGTGCCATCCAAGGGGCAGGGTCCCCACAAGAGACCCAGTACTTC. It specifies CAIQGAGSPQETQYF. The V and J genes are TRBV10-3 and TRBJ2-5; D is possibly TRBD1 (5 bases). Germline CDR1 ENHRY, CDR2 SYGVKD. The V gene lost 8 bases and the J gene lost 2 bases, with 18 bases spanning the gap. The CDR3 consists of 15 residues.

This clone was seen once. V usage is TRBV7-6 and J usage is TRBJ2-3; 10 nucleotides match TRBD1. The CDR3 has 14 residues. V was pared by 4 bases and J by 6 bases, with 4 bases of the junction left unmatched. Germline V gives CDR1 SGHVS, CDR2 FNYEAQ. The CDR3 sequence: CASSWGQGRDTQYF. DNA for the CDR3: TGTGCCAGCAGCTGGGGACAGGGGCGGGATACGCAGTATTTT. The full variable domain, in which reference TRBV7-6 and TRBJ2-3 provide the parts outside the CDR3, is GAGVSQSPRYKVTKRGQDVALRCDPISGHVSLYWYRQALGQGPEFLTYFNYEAQQDKSGLPNDRFSAERPEGSISTLTIQRTEQRDSAMYRCASSWGQGRDTQYFGPGTRLTVL.

The chain recombines TRBV6-1 with TRBJ2-7; 8 bases fit TRBD2. J lost 2 bases, V lost 4 bases, and 4 bases had no gene match. This CDR3 contains 14 residues. Germline V gives CDR1 MNHNS, CDR2 SASEGT. CDR3 sequence: CASSAGTRTYEQYF. In DNA form, the CDR3 reads TGTGCCAGCAGTGCCGGGACTAGAACCTACGAGCAGTACTTC.

DNA of the CDR3: TGTGCCAGCAGCTTCAGCGGGGTCGGGGAGCTGTTTTTT. Its translation is CASSFSGVGELFF. This chain links TRBV5-6 with TRBJ2-2; 7 positions match TRBD2. The junction had 2 bases not matched to a gene; V was cut back by 2 bases and J by 7 bases. The CDR3 sequence is 13 residues long. Germline loops: CDR1 SGHDT, CDR2 YYEEEE.

This chain connects TRBV11-2 to TRBJ2-7, with 12 bases identical to TRBD2. The length of the CDR3 is 15 residues. Germline V gives CDR1 SGHAT, CDR2 FQNNGV. The trim removed 5 bases at V and 2 bases at J, leaving 4 bases unmatched. This CDR3 reads CASSPRLAGAYEQYF. As DNA, the CDR3 is TGTGCCAGCAGCCCTAGACTAGCGGGGGCCTACGAGCAGTACTTC.